This T cell receptor beta chain was sequenced for a study of cytomegalovirus exposure and HLA in healthy donors. Study conclusions and caveats: Other equally common chains were less clonally expanded than HLA-associated TCR beta chains, a later analysis showed. The analysis excluded some indistinguishable V segments, including TRBV6-2 and TRBV6-3. Rare TCR sequences predominated, though certain public TCRs were found in many donors. Presence/absence analysis assumed near-uniform sequencing depth across donors.

The PCR employed 60 Vbeta primers together with 13 Jbeta primers. Some clones are missing from TCRdb's copy, which holds only in-frame ones; the method was immunoSEQ multiplex PCR. The sample includes roughly 130,000 clones, approximately 85% seen only once; the top ten take approximately 11%. A word on this clone: Its antigen is unidentified.

Trimming cost V 9 bases and J 3 bases; bases outside gene matches: 7. Germline V gene sequence: CDR1 SGDLS, CDR2 YYNGEE. This CDR3 region has 14 residues. The sample was PBMCs. This receptor was obtained from a male donor in good health and CMV-seropositive. The chain employs TRBV9 and TRBJ2-2, with 8 bases matching TRBD2. The CDR3 here is CATRRREDTGELFF. In DNA, the CDR3 is TGTGCCACCCGACGGCGGGAGGACACCGGGGAGCTGTTTTTT.